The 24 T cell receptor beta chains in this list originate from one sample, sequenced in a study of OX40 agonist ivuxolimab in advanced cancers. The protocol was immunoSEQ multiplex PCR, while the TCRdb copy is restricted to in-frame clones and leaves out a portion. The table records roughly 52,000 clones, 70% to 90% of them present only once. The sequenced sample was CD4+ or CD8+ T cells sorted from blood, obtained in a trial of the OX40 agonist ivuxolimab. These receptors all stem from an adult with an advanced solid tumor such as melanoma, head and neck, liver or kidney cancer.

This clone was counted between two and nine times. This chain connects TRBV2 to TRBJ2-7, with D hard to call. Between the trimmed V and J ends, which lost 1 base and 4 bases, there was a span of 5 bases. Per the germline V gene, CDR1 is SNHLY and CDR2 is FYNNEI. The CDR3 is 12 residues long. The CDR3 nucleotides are TGTGCCAGCAGTGAAGTAGGGTACGAGCAGTACTTC. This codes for CASSEVGYEQYF.

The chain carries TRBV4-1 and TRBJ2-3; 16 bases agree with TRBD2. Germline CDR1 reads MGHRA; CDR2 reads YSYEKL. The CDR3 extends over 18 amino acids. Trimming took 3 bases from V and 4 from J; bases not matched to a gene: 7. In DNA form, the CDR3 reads TGCGCCAGCAGCCAGTCGGGACTAGCGGGAGGGGGGGCAGATACGCAGTATTTT. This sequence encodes CASSQSGLAGGGADTQYF.

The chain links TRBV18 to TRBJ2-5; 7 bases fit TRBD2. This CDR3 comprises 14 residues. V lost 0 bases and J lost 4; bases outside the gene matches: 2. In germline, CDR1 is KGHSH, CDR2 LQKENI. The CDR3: CASSPPASGETQYF. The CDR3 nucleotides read TGTGCCAGCTCACCACCGGCTAGCGGAGAGACCCAGTACTTC.

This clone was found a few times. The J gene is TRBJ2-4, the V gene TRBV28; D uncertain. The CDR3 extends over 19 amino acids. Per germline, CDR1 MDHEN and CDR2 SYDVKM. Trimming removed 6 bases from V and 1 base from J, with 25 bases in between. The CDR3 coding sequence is TGTGCCAGCAGCCCGTATCGGATGTCAGAAGGGTGGGCCAAAAACATTCAGTACTTC. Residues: CASSPYRMSEGWAKNIQYF.

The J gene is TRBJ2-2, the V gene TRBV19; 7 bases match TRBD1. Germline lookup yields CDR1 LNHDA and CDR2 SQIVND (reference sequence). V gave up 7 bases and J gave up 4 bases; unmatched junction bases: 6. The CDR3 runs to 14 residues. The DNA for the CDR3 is TGTGCCAGTACCGCGACAGGGATCACCGGGGAGCTGTTTTTT. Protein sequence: CASTATGITGELFF.

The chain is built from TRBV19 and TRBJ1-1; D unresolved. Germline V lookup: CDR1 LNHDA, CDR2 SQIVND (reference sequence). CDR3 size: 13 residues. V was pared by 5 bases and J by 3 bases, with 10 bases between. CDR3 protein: CASSRGGDTEAFF. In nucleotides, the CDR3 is TGTGCCAGTAGTCGGGGAGGTGACACTGAAGCTTTCTTT. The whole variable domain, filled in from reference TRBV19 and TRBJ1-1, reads DGGITQSPKYLFRKEGQNVTLSCEQNLNHDAMYWYRQDPGQGLRLIYYSQIVNDFQKGDIAEGYSVSREKKESFPLTVTSAQKNPTAFYLCASSRGGDTEAFFGQGTRLTVV.

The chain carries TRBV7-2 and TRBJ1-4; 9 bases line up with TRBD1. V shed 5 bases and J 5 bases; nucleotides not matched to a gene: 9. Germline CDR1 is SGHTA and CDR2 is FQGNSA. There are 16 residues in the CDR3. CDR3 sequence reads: CASSVSSGTGNEKLFF. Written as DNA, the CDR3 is TGTGCCAGCAGCGTCTCCTCCGGGACAGGGAATGAAAAACTGTTTTTT.

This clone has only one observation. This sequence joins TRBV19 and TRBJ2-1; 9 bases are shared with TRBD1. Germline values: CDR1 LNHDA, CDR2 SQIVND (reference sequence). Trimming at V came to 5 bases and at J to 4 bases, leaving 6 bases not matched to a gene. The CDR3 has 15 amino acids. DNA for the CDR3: TGTGCCAGTAGTTCCCCGGACAGGGGATACAATGAGCAGTTCTTC. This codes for CASSSPDRGYNEQFF.

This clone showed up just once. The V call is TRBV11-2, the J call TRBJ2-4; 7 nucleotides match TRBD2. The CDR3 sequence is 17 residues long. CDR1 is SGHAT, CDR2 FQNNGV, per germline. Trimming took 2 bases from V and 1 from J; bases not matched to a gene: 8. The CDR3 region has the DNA TGTGCCAGCAGCTTACTTGCGGGGAGGGTGGCCAAAAACATTCAGTACTTC. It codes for CASSLLAGRVAKNIQYF.

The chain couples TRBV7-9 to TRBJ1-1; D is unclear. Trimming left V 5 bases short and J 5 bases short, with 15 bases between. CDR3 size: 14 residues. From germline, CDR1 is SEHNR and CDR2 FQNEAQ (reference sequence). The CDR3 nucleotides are TGTGCCAGCAGCCCGGAACTTTTCGGGACTGAAGCTTTCTTT. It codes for CASSPELFGTEAFF.

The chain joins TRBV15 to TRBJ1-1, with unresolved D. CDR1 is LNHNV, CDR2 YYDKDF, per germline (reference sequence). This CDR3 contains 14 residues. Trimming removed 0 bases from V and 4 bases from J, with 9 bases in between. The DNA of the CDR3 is TGTGCCACCAGCAGAGATGGGGTGAGCACTGAAGCTTTCTTT. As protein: CATSRDGVSTEAFF.

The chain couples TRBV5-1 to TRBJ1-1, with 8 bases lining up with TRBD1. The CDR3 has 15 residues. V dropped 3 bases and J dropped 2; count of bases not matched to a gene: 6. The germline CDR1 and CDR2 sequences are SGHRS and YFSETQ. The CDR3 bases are TGCGCCAGCAGCTATGGGACAGGACCTAACACTGAAGCTTTCTTT. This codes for CASSYGTGPNTEAFF.

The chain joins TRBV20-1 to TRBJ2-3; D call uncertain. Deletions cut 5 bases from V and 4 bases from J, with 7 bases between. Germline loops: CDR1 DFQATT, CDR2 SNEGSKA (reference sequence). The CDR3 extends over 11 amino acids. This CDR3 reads CSASRADTQYF. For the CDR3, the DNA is TGCAGTGCTTCACGGGCAGATACGCAGTATTTT.

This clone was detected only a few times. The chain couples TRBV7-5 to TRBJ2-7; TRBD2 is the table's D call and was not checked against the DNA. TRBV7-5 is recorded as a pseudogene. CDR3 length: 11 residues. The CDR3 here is CARSLGREQYF. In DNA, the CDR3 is TGTGCCAGAAGCTTAGGGCGGGAGCAGTACTTC.

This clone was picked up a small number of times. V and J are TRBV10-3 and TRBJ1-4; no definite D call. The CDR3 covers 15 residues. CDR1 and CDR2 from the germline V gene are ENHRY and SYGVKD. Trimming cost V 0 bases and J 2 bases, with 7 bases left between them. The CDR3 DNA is TGTGCCATCAGTGAGTCAAGGGATACTAATGAAAAACTGTTTTTT. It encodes CAISESRDTNEKLFF.

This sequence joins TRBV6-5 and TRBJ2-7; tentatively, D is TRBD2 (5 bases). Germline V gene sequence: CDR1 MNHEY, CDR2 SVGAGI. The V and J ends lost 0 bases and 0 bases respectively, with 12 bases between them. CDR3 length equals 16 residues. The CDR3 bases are TGTGCCAGCAGTTACTCGTTGGCTAGCAGCTCCTACGAGCAGTACTTC. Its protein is CASSYSLASSSYEQYF.

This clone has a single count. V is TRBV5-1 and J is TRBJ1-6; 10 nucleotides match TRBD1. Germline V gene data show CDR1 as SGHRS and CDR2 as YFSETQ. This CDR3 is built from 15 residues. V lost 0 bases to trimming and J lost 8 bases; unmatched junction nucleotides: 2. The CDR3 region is CASSLGQGAHSPLHF. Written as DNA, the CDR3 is TGCGCCAGCAGCTTGGGACAGGGGGCTCATTCACCCCTCCACTTT.

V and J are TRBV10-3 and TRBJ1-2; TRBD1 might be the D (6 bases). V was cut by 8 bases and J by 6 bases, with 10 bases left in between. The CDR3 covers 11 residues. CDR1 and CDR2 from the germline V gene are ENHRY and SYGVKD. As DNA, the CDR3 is TGTGCCATCTCCAGGGGCAATGGCTACACCTTC. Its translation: CAISRGNGYTF.

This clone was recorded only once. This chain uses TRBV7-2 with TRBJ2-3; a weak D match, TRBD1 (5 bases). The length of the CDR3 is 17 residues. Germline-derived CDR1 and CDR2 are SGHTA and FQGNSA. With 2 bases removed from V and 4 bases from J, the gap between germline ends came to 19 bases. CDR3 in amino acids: CASSLFHRQLFPDTQYF. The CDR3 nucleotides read TGTGCCAGCAGCTTATTCCATAGACAGTTATTCCCAGATACGCAGTATTTT.

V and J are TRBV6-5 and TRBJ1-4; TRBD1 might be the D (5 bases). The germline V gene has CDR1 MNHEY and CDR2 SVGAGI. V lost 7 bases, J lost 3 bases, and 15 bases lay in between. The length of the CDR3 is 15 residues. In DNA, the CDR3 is TGTGCCAGCATACAAGGGCAGGGAGCTAATGAAAAACTGTTTTTT. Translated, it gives CASIQGQGANEKLFF.

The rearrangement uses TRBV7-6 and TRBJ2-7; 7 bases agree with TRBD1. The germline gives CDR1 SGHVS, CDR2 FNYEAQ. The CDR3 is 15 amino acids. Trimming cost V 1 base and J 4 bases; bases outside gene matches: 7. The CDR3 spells CASSLGGDRAYEQYF. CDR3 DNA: TGTGCCAGCAGCTTAGGGGGAGACAGGGCGTACGAGCAGTACTTC.

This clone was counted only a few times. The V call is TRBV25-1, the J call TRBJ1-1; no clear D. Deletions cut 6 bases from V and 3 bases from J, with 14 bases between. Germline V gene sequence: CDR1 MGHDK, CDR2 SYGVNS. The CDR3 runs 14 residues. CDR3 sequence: CASRPLGRDTEAFF. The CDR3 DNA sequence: TGTGCCAGCAGGCCCCTTGGTAGGGACACTGAAGCTTTCTTT.

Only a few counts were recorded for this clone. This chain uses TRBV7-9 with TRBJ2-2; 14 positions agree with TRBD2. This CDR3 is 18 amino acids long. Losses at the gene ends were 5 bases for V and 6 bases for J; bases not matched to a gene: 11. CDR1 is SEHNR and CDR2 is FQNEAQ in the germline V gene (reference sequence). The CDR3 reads CASSRGLAGENQAGELFF. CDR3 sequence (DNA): TGTGCCAGCAGCAGGGGACTAGCGGGAGAAAATCAGGCCGGGGAGCTGTTTTTT. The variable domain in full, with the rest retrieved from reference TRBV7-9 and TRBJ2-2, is DTGVSQNPRHKITKRGQNVTFRCDPISEHNRLYWYRQTLGQGPEFLTYFQNEAQLEKSRLLSDRFSAERPKGSFSTLEIQRTEQGDSAMYLCASSRGLAGENQAGELFFGEGSRLTVL.

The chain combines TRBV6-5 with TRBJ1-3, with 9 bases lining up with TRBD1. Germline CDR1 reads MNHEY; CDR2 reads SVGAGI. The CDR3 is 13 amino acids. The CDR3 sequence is CGVRDRVRNTIYF. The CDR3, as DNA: TGTGGGGTCCGGGACAGGGTTAGAAACACCATATATTTT.